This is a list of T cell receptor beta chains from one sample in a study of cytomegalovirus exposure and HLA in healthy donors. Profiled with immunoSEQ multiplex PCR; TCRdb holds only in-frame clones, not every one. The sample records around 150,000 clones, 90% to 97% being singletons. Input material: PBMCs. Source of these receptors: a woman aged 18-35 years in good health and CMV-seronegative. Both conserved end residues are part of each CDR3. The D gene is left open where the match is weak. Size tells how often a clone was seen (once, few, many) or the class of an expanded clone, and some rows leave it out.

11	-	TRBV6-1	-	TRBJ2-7	CASSDNYEQYF	TGTGCCAGCAGTGACAACTACGAGCAGTACTTC
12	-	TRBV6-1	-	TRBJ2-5	CASSGLEETQYF	TGTGCCAGCAGTGGACTTGAGGAGACCCAGTACTTC
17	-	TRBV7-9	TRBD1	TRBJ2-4	CASSFWTGGAAKNIQYF	TGTGCCAGCAGCTTCTGGACAGGGGGCGCAGCCAAAAACATTCAGTACTTC
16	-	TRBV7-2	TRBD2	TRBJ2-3	CASSLVAGGSTDTQYF	TGTGCCAGCAGCTTAGTAGCGGGGGGTAGCACAGATACGCAGTATTTT
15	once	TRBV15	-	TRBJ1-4	CATVRPGGPGEKLFF	TGTGCCACCGTCCGGCCGGGGGGGCCCGGTGAAAAACTGTTTTTT
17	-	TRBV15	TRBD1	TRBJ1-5	CATSSDRQGRSNQPQHF	TGTGCCACCAGCAGCGATCGACAGGGCCGGAGCAATCAGCCCCAGCATTTT
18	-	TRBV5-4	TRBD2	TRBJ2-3	CASSQTSGGAIETDTQYF	TGTGCCAGCAGCCAGACTAGCGGGGGGGCCATAGAAACAGATACGCAGTATTTT
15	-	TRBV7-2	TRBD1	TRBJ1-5	CASSQTGGGLRAQHF	TGTGCCAGCAGCCAGACAGGGGGCGGGCTGAGGGCCCAGCATTTT
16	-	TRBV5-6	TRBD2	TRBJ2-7	CASSLGGLAGLQKQYF	TGTGCCAGCAGCTTGGGGGGACTAGCGGGGCTCCAAAAGCAGTACTTC
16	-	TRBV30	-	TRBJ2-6	CAWSVPTYSGANVLTF	TGTGCCTGGAGTGTTCCGACATACTCTGGGGCCAACGTCCTGACTTTC
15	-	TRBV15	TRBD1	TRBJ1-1	CATRSGQGKNTEAFF	TGTGCCACCAGATCCGGACAGGGAAAGAACACTGAAGCTTTCTTT
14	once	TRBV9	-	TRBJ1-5	CASSTEGGNQPQHF	TGTGCCAGCAGCACCGAGGGAGGGAATCAGCCCCAGCATTTT
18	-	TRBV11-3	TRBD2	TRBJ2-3	CASSSGHLTSGGTDTQYF	TGTGCCAGCAGCTCAGGCCACCTGACTAGCGGGGGCACAGATACGCAGTATTTT
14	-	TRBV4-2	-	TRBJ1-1	CASSQDLRAPEAFF	TGTGCCAGCAGCCAAGATCTCAGGGCCCCTGAAGCTTTCTTT
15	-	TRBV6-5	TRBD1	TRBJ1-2	CASSRGDRGDYGYTF	TGTGCCAGCAGTAGGGGGGACAGGGGAGACTATGGCTACACCTTC
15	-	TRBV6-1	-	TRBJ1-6	CATRPGRPGSSPLHF	TGTGCCACCCGGCCGGGGAGACCCGGGAGTTCACCCCTCCACTTT
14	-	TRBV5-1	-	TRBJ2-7	CASSLGGLGYEQYF	TGCGCCAGCAGCTTGGGAGGGTTGGGCTACGAGCAGTACTTC
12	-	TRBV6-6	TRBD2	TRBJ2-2	CASSGGGGELFF	TGTGCCAGCAGTGGGGGGGGCGGGGAGCTGTTTTTT
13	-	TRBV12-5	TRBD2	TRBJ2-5	CASGLVRGGTQYF	TGTGCTAGTGGTTTGGTACGGGGGGGGACCCAGTACTTC
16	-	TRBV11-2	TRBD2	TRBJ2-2	CASYGGGALRSGELFF	TGTGCCAGCTACGGCGGGGGGGCATTACGGTCCGGGGAGCTGTTTTTT
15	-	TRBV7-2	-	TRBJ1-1	CASSLVVGSRTEAFF	TGTGCCAGCAGCTTAGTGGTAGGGAGCAGAACTGAAGCTTTCTTT
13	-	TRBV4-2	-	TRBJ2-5	CASSQGGWETQYF	TGTGCCAGCAGCCAAGGAGGTTGGGAGACCCAGTACTTC
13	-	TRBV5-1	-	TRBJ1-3	CASSFNSGNTIYF	TGCGCCAGCAGCTTTAACTCTGGAAACACCATATATTTT
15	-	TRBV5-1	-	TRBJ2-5	CASSLGSGPQETQYF	TGCGCCAGCAGCTTGGGTAGCGGACCCCAAGAGACCCAGTACTTC
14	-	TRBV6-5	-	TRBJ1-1	CASSPTPMNTEAFF	TGTGCCAGCAGTCCAACACCGATGAACACTGAAGCTTTCTTT
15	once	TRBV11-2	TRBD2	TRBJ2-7	CASSLIQRGNYEQYF	TGTGCCAGCAGCTTGATCCAGCGGGGAAACTACGAGCAGTACTTC
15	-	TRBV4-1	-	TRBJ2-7	CASSQVGQALYEQYF	TGCGCCAGCAGCCAAGTTGGTCAGGCTCTATACGAGCAGTACTTC
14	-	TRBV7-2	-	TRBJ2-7	CASSLGSSYWEQYF	TGTGCCAGCAGCTTAGGTTCCAGTTATTGGGAGCAGTACTTC
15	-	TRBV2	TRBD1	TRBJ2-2	CASSPRTGDTGELFF	TGTGCCAGCAGTCCTCGGACAGGGGACACCGGGGAGCTGTTTTTT